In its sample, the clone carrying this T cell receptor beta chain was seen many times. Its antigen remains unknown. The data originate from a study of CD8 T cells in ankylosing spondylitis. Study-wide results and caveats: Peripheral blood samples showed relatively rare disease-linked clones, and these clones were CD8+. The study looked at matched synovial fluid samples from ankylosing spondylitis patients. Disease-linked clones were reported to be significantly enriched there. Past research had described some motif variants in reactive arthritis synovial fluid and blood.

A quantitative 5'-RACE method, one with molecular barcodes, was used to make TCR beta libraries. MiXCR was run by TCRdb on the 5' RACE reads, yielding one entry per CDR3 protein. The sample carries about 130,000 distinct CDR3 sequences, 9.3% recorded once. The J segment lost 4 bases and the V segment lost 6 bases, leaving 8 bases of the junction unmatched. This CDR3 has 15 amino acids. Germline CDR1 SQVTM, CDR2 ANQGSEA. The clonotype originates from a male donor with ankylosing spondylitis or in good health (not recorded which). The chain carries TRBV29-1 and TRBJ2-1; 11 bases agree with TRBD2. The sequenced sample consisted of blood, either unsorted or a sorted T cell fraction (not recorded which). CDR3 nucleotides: TGCAGCGTAGGACCGGGACTAGCGGTTTACAATGAGCAGTTCTTC. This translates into CSVGPGLAVYNEQFF.